In its sample, the clone carrying this TCR beta chain was seen once. Its antigen is undetermined. Naive CD8 populations comprised CD45RO-negative cells positively selected for CCR7, excluding terminally differentiated effector memory CD45RA+ cells. The data originate from a study of shared clonotypes between healthy human individuals. Study results and limitations: Approximately 4.6% of naive CD4 clonotypes were common to several donors. Despite large depth, rarefaction showed incomplete sorted-subset sequencing.

Original data processing: ImmunoSEQ yielded junction-only sequences lacking quality scores, so filtering differed. Method: immunoSEQ multiplex PCR; TCRdb's copy keeps in-frame clones and lacks some. V and J calls and clone size are as listed in that table; D and trimming were resolved from the DNA. Of around 560,000 clones in the sample, 95% were seen once. V shed 6 bases and J shed 3 bases, with 12 bases lying between them. CDR3 size: 13 residues. Germline CDR1 reads MNHEY; CDR2 reads SMNVEV (reference sequence). The chain has TRBV27 and TRBJ2-7; D remains unclear. The sequence was collected from a woman aged 25 to 39 in good health. Sequencing input: naive CD8+ T cells sorted from blood. CDR3: CASRFGSGYEQYF. The DNA for the CDR3 is TGTGCCAGCAGGTTCGGGTCTGGCTACGAGCAGTACTTC.